One T cell receptor beta chain is described in this entry. Its antigen is unknown. Donors were all healthy Caucasians. Germline CDR1 and CDR2: MNHEY and SVGEGT. With V trimmed by 2 bases and J by 2 bases, 6 bases remained unmatched. This CDR3 region has 16 residues. The source of the sample is a study of identical twins. Study-wide findings and caveats: Among out-of-frame alpha sequences shared by twins, low generation probability occurred in excess. Models came in too low on out-of-frame TCR alpha sharing in monozygotic twins. Its conclusions, products of cross-sectional statistical analysis, did not come from following the same donors.

TCRdb ran MiXCR on the 5' RACE reads and lists one entry per CDR3 protein. The table lists 1.5 million or so distinct CDR3 sequences, around a third of them singletons, with approximately 0.25% in the top ten. The receptor was derived from a newborn girl in good health. The chain joins TRBV6-2 or TRBV6-3 to TRBJ2-3; 8 bases match TRBD2. Sequenced: cord blood. CDR3 in amino acids: CASSYARTSLTDTQYF. The CDR3 bases are TGTGCCAGCAGTTACGCCAGGACTAGCCTCACAGATACGCAGTATTTT.